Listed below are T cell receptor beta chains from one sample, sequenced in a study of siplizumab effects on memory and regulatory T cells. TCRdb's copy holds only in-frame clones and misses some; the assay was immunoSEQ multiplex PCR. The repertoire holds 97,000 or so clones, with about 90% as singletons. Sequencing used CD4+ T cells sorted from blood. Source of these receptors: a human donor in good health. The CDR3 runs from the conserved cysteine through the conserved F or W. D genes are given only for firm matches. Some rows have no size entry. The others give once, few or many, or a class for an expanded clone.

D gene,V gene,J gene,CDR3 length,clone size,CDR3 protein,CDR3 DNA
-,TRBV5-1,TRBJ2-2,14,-,CASSLGLGAGELFF,TGCGCCAGCAGCTTGGGCCTAGGCGCCGGGGAGCTGTTTTTT
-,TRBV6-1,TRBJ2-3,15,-,CASIPAGMSTDTQYF,TGTGCCAGCATCCCAGCGGGCATGAGCACAGATACGCAGTATTTT
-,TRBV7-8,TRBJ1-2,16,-,CASSRSSGLANYGYTF,TGTGCCAGCAGCCGTTCTTCAGGGTTAGCTAACTATGGCTACACCTTC
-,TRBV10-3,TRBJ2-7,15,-,CAITPSSAGESEQYF,TGTGCCATCACCCCCTCGTCGGCAGGGGAGTCCGAGCAGTACTTC
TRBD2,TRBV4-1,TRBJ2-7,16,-,CASSQGLAGSYYEQYF,TGCGCCAGCAGCCAAGGACTAGCGGGATCGTACTACGAGCAGTACTTC
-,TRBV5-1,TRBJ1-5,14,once,CASSLSQGSQPQHF,TGCGCCAGCAGCTTGTCCCAGGGGAGCCAGCCCCAGCATTTT
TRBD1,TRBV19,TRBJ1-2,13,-,CASSLDRGNGYTF,TGTGCCAGTAGCCTGGACAGGGGAAATGGCTACACCTTC
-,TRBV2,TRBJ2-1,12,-,CASSPRGSQQFF,TGTGCCAGCAGCCCTAGGGGGTCTCAGCAGTTCTTC
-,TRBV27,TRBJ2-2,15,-,CASTSFGERAGELFF,TGTGCCAGCACGAGTTTTGGGGAACGGGCCGGGGAGCTGTTTTTT
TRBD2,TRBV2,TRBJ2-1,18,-,CASNPRTSGSILYHEQFF,TGTGCCAGCAACCCGAGGACTAGCGGGAGCATCCTCTACCATGAGCAGTTCTTC
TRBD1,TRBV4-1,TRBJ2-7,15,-,CASSQFGTGQYEQYF,TGCGCCAGCAGCCAATTCGGGACAGGCCAATACGAGCAGTACTTC
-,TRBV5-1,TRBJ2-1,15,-,CASSPPFGGGNEQFF,TGCGCCAGCAGCCCCCCTTTCGGGGGCGGCAATGAGCAGTTCTTC
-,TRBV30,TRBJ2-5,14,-,CAWSVNWAGETQYF,TGTGCCTGGAGTGTAAACTGGGCGGGAGAGACCCAGTACTTC
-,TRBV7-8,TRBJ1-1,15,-,CASSLGGWVGDEAFF,TGTGCCAGCAGCTTAGGGGGATGGGTTGGTGATGAAGCTTTCTTT
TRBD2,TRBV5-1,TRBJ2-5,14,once,CASSLTSVQETQYF,TGCGCCAGCAGCTTAACTAGCGTTCAAGAGACCCAGTACTTC
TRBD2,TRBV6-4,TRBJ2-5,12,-,CARGLAGGAGYF,TGTGCCAGAGGACTAGCGGGAGGGGCTGGGTACTTC
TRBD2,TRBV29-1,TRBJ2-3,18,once,CSVEEYSGRGQVADTQYF,TGCAGCGTTGAAGAATACAGCGGGAGGGGGCAAGTGGCAGATACGCAGTATTTT
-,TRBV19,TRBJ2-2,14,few,CASSYGRVTGELFF,TGTGCCAGTAGTTACGGCAGGGTGACCGGGGAGCTGTTTTTT
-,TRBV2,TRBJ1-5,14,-,CASSEARGDQPQHF,TGTGCCAGCAGTGAAGCGCGGGGAGATCAGCCCCAGCATTTT
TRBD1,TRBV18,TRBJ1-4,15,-,CASSPRTGFTEKLFF,TGTGCCAGCTCACCAAGGACAGGATTCACGGAAAAACTGTTTTTT
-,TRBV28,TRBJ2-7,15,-,CASSSLKVLSYEQYF,TGTGCCAGCAGCTCACTGAAGGTTTTGTCGTACGAGCAGTACTTC
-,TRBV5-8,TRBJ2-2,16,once,CASSPGRTLLTGELFF,TGTGCCAGCAGCCCAGGTCGGACTCTCCTGACCGGGGAGCTGTTTTTT
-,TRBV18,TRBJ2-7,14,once,CASSLVNRDREQYF,TGTGCCAGCTCACTTGTGAACAGAGACAGAGAGCAGTACTTC
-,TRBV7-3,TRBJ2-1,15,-,CASSLNGLRGGEQFF,TGTGCCAGCAGCTTAAACGGTCTTCGAGGTGGGGAGCAGTTCTTC
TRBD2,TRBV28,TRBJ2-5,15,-,CASGFQGGSGETQYF,TGTGCCAGCGGATTCCAGGGCGGGAGCGGGGAGACCCAGTACTTC
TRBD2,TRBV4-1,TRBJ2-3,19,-,CASSQARGRTSGRTDTQYF,TGCGCCAGCAGCCAAGCCAGGGGGCGGACTAGCGGACGCACAGATACGCAGTATTTT
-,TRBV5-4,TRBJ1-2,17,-,CASSLRDPLPVAYGYTF,TGTGCCAGCAGCCTAAGGGACCCTCTCCCGGTGGCCTATGGCTACACCTTC